Listed below are T cell receptor beta chains from one sample, sequenced in a study of blood T cell repertoires in COVID-19. Here immunoSEQ multiplex PCR was the method, and the copy in TCRdb shows in-frame clones only, minus some. The repertoire holds approximately 320,000 clones, with around 85% as singletons. The sequencing sample was made of peripheral blood. The receptor source for this set is a human donor in a cohort sampled during active COVID-19. CDR3s leave out the opening cysteine and the closing phenylalanine or tryptophan. Clone size, where shown, is once, few, many, or a class for clones that have expanded.

V gene	clone size	CDR3 protein
TRBV6-1	NA	ASSEAGQFEQF
TRBV29-1	NA	SVEDPLTGNPYEQY
TRBV5-3	NA	ARSLAISTGIEHNTGELF
TRBV10-1	NA	ASSEEGNGGTEAF
TRBV30	once	AWSVLAGGYNEQF
TRBV12-5	NA	ASGTGTGELF
TRBV6-5	NA	ASTEEGGAIQPQH
TRBV27	NA	ASGYRLNTEAF
TRBV5-1	once	ASSPRGSTGANVLT
TRBV14	NA	ASSQELGGAYEQY
TRBV10-1	NA	ASSDPHSGGETQY
TRBV14	NA	ASSQGDRGRGYT
TRBV6-2/TRBV6-3	NA	ASSYSSLLTDTEAF
TRBV3-1/TRBV3-2	NA	ASSQAGGVSQF
TRBV28	few	ASSFATANTEAF
TRBV4-1	NA	ASSFGTWGSYEQY
TRBV9	NA	ASSVGDSGYEQY
TRBV10-3	NA	AISESRLAGPYEQY
TRBV27	NA	ASSPQDRGRPYEQY
TRBV29-1	NA	SALDPWGADTQY
TRBV27	few	ASSLLPVDSPLH
TRBV9	few	ASSVGGDLSSGEQF
TRBV2	NA	ASILGQFDTQY
TRBV5-1	once	ASGRDFPNTGELF
TRBV19	NA	ASSGTGDRGYT
TRBV23-1	NA	ASRKSDRAGIQY
TRBV7-9	NA	ASSLALGGPGYGYT
TRBV18	few	ASSPWGTPNTGELF
TRBV30	NA	AWRRTGGEGSGELF
TRBV10-3	NA	AIRGDIQGRFEAF
TRBV11-1	NA	ASSPRANTEAF
TRBV10-1	NA	ASSGQGKTDTQY
TRBV9	NA	ASSARDSKPHTEAF
TRBV5-1	NA	ASSRGTGVGNEQF
TRBV18	NA	ASSPKSRRDRSYEQY
TRBV7-2	once	ASSWGGGTEAF
TRBV10-3	NA	AISESTRVLYEQY
TRBV30	NA	AWSPRGSNQPQH
TRBV12-3/TRBV12-4	NA	ASSWNRNTEAF
TRBV30	NA	AWSDRSEAF
TRBV3-1/TRBV3-2	NA	ASSQRGSGNTIY
TRBV27	NA	ASSLAGTGRYEQY
TRBV6-5	few	ASSYSLEGEKLF
TRBV2	many	ASSEDGTGNSPLH
TRBV6-5	once	ASSYPGTGEQY
TRBV3-1/TRBV3-2	once	ASSPGTSIAGELF
TRBV6-5	NA	ASSYSHRTNEQF
TRBV7-9	NA	ASSLKGAYTEAF
TRBV21-1	NA	ASSPTNRGCNQPQH
TRBV5-8	NA	ASSFPIRGGFEGEQF
TRBV13	NA	ASSPGQGAIGYT
TRBV30	NA	AWSKDSLNTEAF